The clone carrying this T cell receptor beta chain was counted between two and nine times. Its antigen is currently unknown. This record belongs to a study of T-cell memory formation after mild COVID-19. Turning to the study itself: Largely, TCR clusters stayed within a single donor.

Findings of the study overall: Day 15 to 85 contractors were CD4/CD8 balanced; later expanders leaned CD4+. Among contracting clones, CD4+ were mainly CM/EM and CD8+ enriched in EMRA.

TCRdb reprocessed the 5' RACE reads via MiXCR and lists one record per CDR3 protein. The profile covers 200,000 to 300,000 distinct CDR3 sequences, with roughly a tenth appearing a single time and 22% taken by the ten largest. The TCR was taken from a man younger than 30 who had mild COVID-19 (a few samples of this study predate the infection). Cell type and time point are not known. Sequenced material: PBMCs or a T cell subset sorted from them (not recorded which).

The CDR3 bases are TGTGCCAGCAGTTTGGGCAGGGGCGGTGAGCAGTTCTTC. Translating it yields CASSLGRGGEQFF. This chain links TRBV6-5 with TRBJ2-1, with a tentative D call TRBD1 (6 bases). The CDR3 totals 13 residues. Trimming took off 4 bases at V and 9 bases at J, with 13 bases between the two ends. CDR1 is MNHEY and CDR2 is SVGAGI in the germline V gene.